Sequencing of this TCR beta chain was carried out in a study of T cell responses to AZD1222 COVID-19 vaccine. Method: immunoSEQ multiplex PCR; TCRdb's copy keeps in-frame clones and lacks some. The sample yields 150,000 to 200,000 clones, 80% to 95% seen once. CDR1 and CDR2 from the germline V gene are LNHDA and SQIVND (reference sequence). Trimming took 5 bases from V and 5 from J; bases not matched to a gene: 9. The CDR3 contains 15 residues. In regard to this clone: Its antigen remains unidentified.

Findings and limits, study-wide: Only after the peak T cell response were repertoires sampled.

The TCR sequence derives from an adult in good health. This rearrangement joins TRBV19 to TRBJ2-1; 7 nucleotides align to TRBD2. The specimen comprised peripheral blood, sampled on day 0 of AZD1222 vaccination. CDR3 sequence reads: CASSRSGIPDNEQFF. CDR3 nucleotide sequence: TGTGCCAGTAGTCGAAGCGGGATTCCGGACAATGAGCAGTTCTTC. Together with reference TRBV19 and TRBJ2-1, the CDR3 gives the full variable domain: DGGITQSPKYLFRKEGQNVTLSCEQNLNHDAMYWYRQDPGQGLRLIYYSQIVNDFQKGDIAEGYSVSREKKESFPLTVTSAQKNPTAFYLCASSRSGIPDNEQFFGPGTRLTVL.